This entry lists 11 T cell receptor beta chains sequenced from one sample in a study of blood T cell repertoires in COVID-19. TCRdb's table, derived via immunoSEQ multiplex PCR, lists solely in-frame clones and lacks some. Here the sample spans some 490,000 clones, 80% to 90% being singletons. Sequencing was carried out using peripheral blood. All receptors come from a human donor in a cohort sampled during active COVID-19.

This chain joins TRBV28 and TRBJ2-7; 9 bases are shared with TRBD1. Germline V gene data show CDR1 as MDHEN and CDR2 as SYDVKM. Unmatched junction bases numbered 10, after V lost 6 bases and J lost 4 bases. This CDR3 spans 15 amino acids. CDR3 coding DNA: TGTGCCAGCAGGCCAACAGGGGGCGCGTCTTACGAGCAGTACTTC. Its protein is CASRPTGGASYEQYF.

This clone came up a few times. The rearrangement uses TRBV10-2 and TRBJ1-6; 9 bases are a match to TRBD1. The CDR3 has 14 residues. The germline CDR1 and CDR2 sequences are WSHSY and SAAADI. V trimming: 6 bases; J trimming: 10 bases; junction bases outside the gene matches: 7. In nucleotides, the CDR3 is TGCGCCAGCAGCCGGGACAGGGTAAACTCACCCCTCCACTTT. Protein product: CASSRDRVNSPLHF.

This chain links TRBV3-1 (or the pseudogene TRBV3-2) with TRBJ2-1; 10 bases agree with TRBD2. The CDR3 has 16 amino acids. Per germline, CDR1 LGHDT and CDR2 YNNKEL (reference sequence). The junction had 9 bases not matched to a gene; V was cut back by 4 bases and J by 6 bases. This CDR3 reads CASSPSLAGDRNEQFF. Written as DNA, the CDR3 is TGTGCCAGCAGCCCGTCGCTAGCGGGAGATCGCAATGAGCAGTTCTTC.

The CDR3 protein is CASSPRGTQEKLFF. The DNA of the CDR3 is TGTGCCAGCTCACCACGGGGGACTCAAGAAAAACTGTTTTTT. The V gene is TRBV18, the J gene TRBJ1-4, with TRBD1 as a possible D gene (5 bases). The CDR3 covers 14 residues. Trimming cost V 1 base and J 8 bases, with 11 bases left between them. Germline V gives CDR1 KGHSH, CDR2 LQKENI.

J is TRBJ2-4 and V is TRBV28; 12 bases are shared with TRBD2. The CDR3 sequence is 17 residues long. Germline V gives CDR1 MDHEN, CDR2 SYDVKM. With V trimmed by 4 bases and J by 0 bases, 4 bases remained unmatched. As DNA, the CDR3 is TGTGCCAGCAGTTCTCTAGCGGGAGGGACAGCCAAAAACATTCAGTACTTC. It codes for CASSSLAGGTAKNIQYF. The entire variable domain, with the rest obtained from reference TRBV28 and TRBJ2-4, is as follows: DVKVTQSSRYLVKRTGEKVFLECVQDMDHENMFWYRQDPGLGLRLIYFSYDVKMKEKGDIPEGYSVSREKKERFSLILESASTNQTSMYLCASSSLAGGTAKNIQYFGAGTRLSVL.

The chain combines TRBV5-1 with TRBJ1-3; no clear D. V was cut by 0 bases and J by 0 bases, with 16 bases left in between. Germline CDR1 reads SGHRS; CDR2 reads YFSETQ. This CDR3 is 18 amino acids long. This CDR3 reads CASSLVYGRGDSGNTIYF. The CDR3 DNA reads TGCGCCAGCAGCTTGGTGTATGGAAGAGGCGACTCTGGAAACACCATATATTTT.

The CDR3 DNA reads TGTGCCAGTAGTATAAGCGGGAGGGGGTCCTACAATGAGCAGTTCTTC. Its protein product is CASSISGRGSYNEQFF. The chain uses TRBV19 and TRBJ2-1, with 10 bases matching TRBD2. This CDR3 has 16 residues. J was trimmed by 1 base and V by 2 bases; bases with no gene match: 2. Germline CDR1 and CDR2: LNHDA and SQIVND (reference sequence). Together with reference TRBV19 and TRBJ2-1, the CDR3 gives the full variable domain: DGGITQSPKYLFRKEGQNVTLSCEQNLNHDAMYWYRQDPGQGLRLIYYSQIVNDFQKGDIAEGYSVSREKKESFPLTVTSAQKNPTAFYLCASSISGRGSYNEQFFGPGTRLTVL.

The chain uses TRBV5-1 and TRBJ2-3, with D possibly being TRBD1 (5 bases). The germline V gene encodes CDR1 SGHRS and CDR2 YFSETQ. The V gene lost 3 bases and the J gene lost 6 bases, with 17 bases spanning the gap. This CDR3 is built from 15 residues. The CDR3 DNA reads as TGCGCCAGCAGCTGGGGCCCCGGAGTTTCCGATACGCAGTATTTT. It codes for CASSWGPGVSDTQYF.

The chain joins TRBV7-8 to TRBJ2-3, with TRBD2 matching over 8 bases. The germline V gene has CDR1 SGHVS and CDR2 FQNEAQ. V lost 1 base, J lost 6 bases, and 6 bases stayed unmatched. The length of the CDR3 is 15 residues. For the CDR3, the DNA is TGTGCCAGCAGCTTAGTCAGCGGGAGAGGGGATACGCAGTATTTT. Protein product: CASSLVSGRGDTQYF.

This clone has just a few counts. This sequence joins TRBV11-2 and TRBJ1-1, with D perhaps matching TRBD1 (5 bases). CDR1 SGHAT and CDR2 FQNNGV come from the germline V gene. The CDR3 consists of 13 residues. Deletions cut 8 bases from V and 5 bases from J, with 15 bases between. The CDR3 DNA follows: TGTGCCAGCCTTCATTGGGGGGTGACTGAAGCTTTCTTT. It translates to CASLHWGVTEAFF.

This chain joins TRBV6-5 and TRBJ2-5; 11 positions agree with TRBD2. V was pared by 0 bases and J by 8 bases, with 5 bases of the junction left unmatched. This CDR3 comprises 15 residues. CDR1 MNHEY and CDR2 SVGAGI come from the germline V gene. CDR3 nucleotide sequence: TGTGCCAGCAGTTACTCGGGACTAGCGGCAAGAACCCAGTACTTC. It yields the protein CASSYSGLAARTQYF.